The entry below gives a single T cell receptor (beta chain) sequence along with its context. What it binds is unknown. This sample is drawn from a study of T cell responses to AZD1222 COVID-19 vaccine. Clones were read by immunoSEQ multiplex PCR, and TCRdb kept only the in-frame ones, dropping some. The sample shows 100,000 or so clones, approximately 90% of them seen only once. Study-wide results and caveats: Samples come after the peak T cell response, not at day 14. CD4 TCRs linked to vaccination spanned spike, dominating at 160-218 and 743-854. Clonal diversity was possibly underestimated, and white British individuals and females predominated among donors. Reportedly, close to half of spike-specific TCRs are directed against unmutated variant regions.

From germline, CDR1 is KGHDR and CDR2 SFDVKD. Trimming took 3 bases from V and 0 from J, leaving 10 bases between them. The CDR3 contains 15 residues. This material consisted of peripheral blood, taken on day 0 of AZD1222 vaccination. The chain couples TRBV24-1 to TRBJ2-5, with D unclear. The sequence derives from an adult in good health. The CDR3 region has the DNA TGTGCCACCAGTGATCAACACTCGTACCAAGAGACCCAGTACTTC. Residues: CATSDQHSYQETQYF.